A single sample gave rise to the 25 T cell receptor beta chains below, sequenced in a study of molecular identifiers for immune sequencing clone quantification. TCRdb re-called the PCR reads through MiXCR, storing one row per CDR3 protein. The repertoire holds about 320,000 distinct CDR3 sequences, with over 20% as singletons. Sequences were obtained from naive CD8+ T cells from blood, with Jurkat cell RNA spiked in. The subset was: FACS-sorted CD8+CD4-CCR7+CD45RA+ naive T cells. These receptor sequences come from a human donor in good health. Some libraries in this study had Jurkat cell RNA spiked in.

This clonotype was observed at least ten times. The CDR3 DNA reads as TGTGCCAGCAGCTTAGTAGCGCCCGGGGAGCTGTTTTTT. Its protein product is CASSLVAPGELFF. V and J are TRBV7-2 and TRBJ2-2; D may be TRBD2 (5 bases). The germline CDR1 and CDR2 sequences are SGHTA and FQGNSA. V was cut by 1 base and J by 6 bases, with 6 bases left in between. The CDR3 consists of 13 residues.

The chain employs TRBV30 and TRBJ2-7; D tentatively fits TRBD1 or TRBD2 (5 bases each). Trimming removed 5 bases at V and 5 bases at J, with 19 bases between. This CDR3 spans 14 amino acids. Per germline, CDR1 GTSNPN and CDR2 SVGIG (reference sequence). CDR3 loop: CAWRPGASPNEQYF. CDR3 DNA: TGTGCCTGGCGCCCCGGGGCGTCTCCCAACGAGCAGTACTTC.

Many counts were recorded for this clonotype. Its ends do not fully match the called genes, so a read error is possible. This CDR3 is CAGSYGRGNQPQHF. The DNA for the CDR3 is TGTGCCGGCAGTTATGGACGGGGCAATCAGCCCCAGCATTTT. The chain carries TRBV6-5 and TRBJ1-5; D unclear. Germline loops: CDR1 MNHEY, CDR2 SVGAGI. This CDR3 comprises 14 residues.

As concerns this clonotype: This could be a read error, since a much larger clone is one nucleotide away. This chain links TRBV5-4 with TRBJ2-7, with 9 bases aligning to TRBD2. Germline V gene lookup returns CDR1 SGHNT and CDR2 YYREEE (reference sequence). This CDR3 region has 15 residues. After removal of 4 bases from V and 7 bases from J, the junction contained 12 bases not matched to a gene. CDR3: CASSRTSVRPGEQYF. Here the CDR3 DNA reads TGTGCCAGCAGCCGGACTAGCGTGAGGCCGGGTGAGCAGTACTTC. The variable domain in full, completed from reference TRBV5-4 and TRBJ2-7, reads ETGVTQSPTHLIKTRGQQVTLRCSSQSGHNTVSWYQQALGQGPQFIFQYYREEENGRGNFPPRFSGLQFPNYSSELNVNALELDDSALYLCASSRTSVRPGEQYFGPGTRLTVT.

This clonotype occurred many times. The chain uses TRBV4-1 and TRBJ1-1; a weak D match, TRBD1 (5 bases). Germline loops: CDR1 MGHRA, CDR2 YSYEKL. V was shortened by 2 bases and J by 2 bases, with 9 bases between the two germline ends. The CDR3 runs to 14 residues. In nucleotides, the CDR3 is TGCGCCAGCAGCCAACGCGGGGCCAACACTGAAGCTTTCTTT. Amino acid sequence: CASSQRGANTEAFF.

Regarding this clonotype: A read error may be the cause here, since a much bigger clone is one base away. The chain combines TRBV13 with TRBJ1-2, with D possibly being TRBD1 (6 bases). Germline CDR1 PRHDT, CDR2 FYEKMQ (reference sequence). The CDR3 extends over 12 amino acids. The CDR3 loop reads CASSFDRSRYPF. The CDR3 region has the DNA TGTGCCAGCAGCTTTGACAGGTCCCGCTACCCCTTC.

This clonotype has a count of ten or more. A junction end diverges from the germline sequence, so it may reflect a read error. V and J are TRBV10-3 and TRBJ2-7; 9 nucleotides match TRBD1. CDR3 size: 13 residues. The V gene's germline CDR1 is ENHRY and CDR2 SYGVKD. The CDR3: CAIRDRGFDEQYF. CDR3 bases: TGTGCCATCCGTGACAGGGGGTTCGACGAGCAGTACTTC.

This clonotype has a handful of counts. V and J are TRBV7-9 and TRBJ1-2; D is undetermined. The CDR3 contains 13 residues. Germline CDR1 and CDR2: SEHNR and FQNEAQ (reference sequence). Between the trimmed V and J ends, which lost 3 bases and 8 bases, there was a span of 13 bases. The CDR3 sequence is CASSLAGSGGYTF. The CDR3 DNA is TGTGCCAGCAGCTTGGCGGGGTCAGGAGGCTACACCTTC.

This rearrangement joins TRBV6-2 or TRBV6-3 to TRBJ2-3; 7 positions match TRBD2. The CDR3 extends over 17 amino acids. Germline trimming cut 2 bases from V and 0 bases from J; bases unmatched to any gene: 8. Germline-derived CDR1 and CDR2 are MNHEY and SVGEGT. The CDR3 region is CASSYEWLADSTDTQYF. The CDR3, as DNA: TGTGCCAGCAGTTACGAATGGCTAGCGGATAGCACAGATACGCAGTATTTT.

This rearrangement joins TRBV5-1 to TRBJ2-3, with D possibly matching TRBD1 (5 bases). The germline V gene encodes CDR1 SGHRS and CDR2 YFSETQ. CDR3 size: 16 residues. Trimming took 4 bases from V and 1 from J, leaving 16 bases between them. The CDR3 DNA sequence: TGCGCCAGCAGCCCGGAAGGGGCCAGCGGCACAGATACGCAGTATTTT. Translated: CASSPEGASGTDTQYF.

This clonotype was detected a few times. V usage is TRBV2 and J usage is TRBJ2-7; D not certain. Germline CDR1 SNHLY, CDR2 FYNNEI. Trimming stripped 5 bases from V and 2 bases from J, with 10 bases between. The CDR3 is 13 amino acids. Here the CDR3 reads CASSLTVAYEQYF. The CDR3 DNA reads TGTGCCAGCAGTCTTACAGTAGCCTACGAGCAGTACTTC.

This chain links TRBV19 with TRBJ2-4; 8 bases map to TRBD1. The CDR3 extends over 14 amino acids. Germline V CDR1 and CDR2: LNHDA, SQIVND (reference sequence). J lost 6 bases, V lost 7 bases, and 8 bases had no gene match. CDR3 residues: CASKVVGQGNIQYF. CDR3 sequence (DNA): TGTGCCAGTAAGGTAGTAGGACAGGGAAACATTCAGTACTTC. The variable domain in full, with the rest retrieved from reference TRBV19 and TRBJ2-4, is DGGITQSPKYLFRKEGQNVTLSCEQNLNHDAMYWYRQDPGQGLRLIYYSQIVNDFQKGDIAEGYSVSREKKESFPLTVTSAQKNPTAFYLCASKVVGQGNIQYFGAGTRLSVL.

This clonotype was counted ten times or more. The chain combines TRBV27 with TRBJ2-2, with 8 bases lining up with TRBD1. Germline assignment: CDR1 MNHEY and CDR2 SMNVEV (reference sequence). J was trimmed by 2 bases and V by 5 bases; bases with no gene match: 10. This CDR3 comprises 17 residues. CDR3 protein: CASSTLRTGLNTGELFF. In nucleotides, the CDR3 is TGTGCCAGCAGTACACTACGGACAGGGTTAAACACCGGGGAGCTGTTTTTT.

A word on this clonotype: Compared with germline, one end of the junction differs, possibly owing to a read error. The chain has TRBV9 and TRBJ2-5; a possible D gene is TRBD2 (6 bases). The CDR3 has 14 amino acids. Germline V gene data show CDR1 as SGDLS and CDR2 as YYNGEE. The CDR3 protein is CVSSVATSQETQYF. The CDR3 DNA sequence: TGTGTCAGCAGCGTAGCGACTAGCCAAGAGACCCAGTACTTC.

The V call is TRBV15, the J call TRBJ1-5; D uncertain. Germline CDR1 and CDR2: LNHNV and YYDKDF (reference sequence). This CDR3 spans 13 amino acids. V lost 1 base and J 9 bases, leaving 10 bases between the germline ends. The DNA for the CDR3 is TGTGCCACCAGCAGAGGGTTTGGTCTGCCCCAGCATTTT. Translation gives CATSRGFGLPQHF.

A word on this clonotype: The junction shows a germline mismatch at one end, possibly a read error. The chain carries TRBV28 and TRBJ2-7; tentative D call: TRBD2 (5 bases). Germline V gives CDR1 MDHEN, CDR2 SYDVKM. This CDR3 has 15 amino acids. CDR3 bases: TGTGCCAGCAGTTTATTTTCGGGGAACTCCCACGAGCAGTACTTC. As protein: CASSLFSGNSHEQYF.

This clonotype has a handful of counts. This chain joins TRBV6-2 or TRBV6-3 and TRBJ1-1; no reliable D call. Germline CDR1 and CDR2: MNHEY and SVGEGT. The length of the CDR3 is 14 residues. Trimming removed 1 base from V and 0 bases from J, with 6 bases in between. This CDR3 reads CASSYWAMNTEAFF. CDR3 nucleotide sequence: TGTGCCAGCAGTTACTGGGCTATGAACACTGAAGCTTTCTTT.

The gene calls are TRBV10-3 and TRBJ2-1; D unclear. V gave up 2 bases and J gave up 8 bases, with 7 bases separating them. This CDR3 is built from 12 residues. Germline loops: CDR1 ENHRY, CDR2 SYGVKD. The CDR3 DNA reads TGTGCCATCAGTGAGACAGTCCATGAGCAGTTCTTC. This sequence encodes CAISETVHEQFF.

This clonotype showed up many times. The chain links TRBV18 to TRBJ2-3; no firm D call. This CDR3 region has 17 residues. The V gene lost 5 bases and the J gene lost 2 bases, with 20 bases spanning the gap. The germline CDR1 and CDR2 sequences are KGHSH and LQKENI. The CDR3 spells CASSRTDRIRITDTQYF. CDR3 in DNA: TGTGCCAGCTCAAGGACGGATCGGATCCGGATCACAGATACGCAGTATTTT.

The chain has TRBV30 and TRBJ1-1; D may be TRBD1 (6 bases). This CDR3 is built from 11 residues. The germline gives CDR1 GTSNPN, CDR2 SVGIG (reference sequence). Deletions cut 0 bases from V and 7 bases from J, with 6 bases between. CDR3 sequence reads: CAWSVGGEAFF. The CDR3 DNA reads TGTGCCTGGAGTGTAGGGGGTGAAGCTTTCTTT.

As to this clonotype: This clone may be a read error of a much larger clone one base away. For the CDR3, the DNA is TGCAGCGTTGACTTTGGAGGCGAGCAGTACTTC. Translating gives CSVDFGGEQYF. This chain joins TRBV29-1 and TRBJ2-7; a possible D gene is TRBD2 (5 bases). This CDR3 region has 11 residues. Germline V gene lookup returns CDR1 SQVTM and CDR2 ANQGSEA. Trimming left V 3 bases short and J 6 bases short, with 9 bases between.

This clonotype showed up just a few times. The rearrangement uses TRBV30 and TRBJ2-5; D possibly corresponds to TRBD2 (5 bases). The CDR3 runs to 14 residues. V lost 5 bases and J lost 5, with 18 bases in between. Germline V gene data show CDR1 as GTSNPN and CDR2 as SVGIG (reference sequence). Here the CDR3 DNA reads TGTGCCTGGGGCCGGGGTAGCGTCCACGAGACCCAGTACTTC. Its protein is CAWGRGSVHETQYF.

Points on this clonotype: A much larger clonotype is one base distant, so this may be a read error. This sequence joins TRBV13 and TRBJ2-3; D not resolved. Looked up from germline, CDR1 is PRHDT and CDR2 is FYEKMQ (reference sequence). Trimming left V 4 bases short and J 5 bases short, with 19 bases between. CDR3 length: 16 residues. The CDR3 nucleotides are TGTGCCAGCAGCTCCCTCTTCTCCCTGAACGGAGATACGCAGTATTTT. Translated, it gives CASSSLFSLNGDTQYF. The whole variable domain, filled in from reference TRBV13 and TRBJ2-3, reads AAGVIQSPRHLIKEKRETATLKCYPIPRHDTVYWYQQGPGQDPQFLISFYEKMQSDKGSIPDRFSAQQFSDYHSELNMSSLELGDSALYFCASSSLFSLNGDTQYFGPGTRLTVL.

This clonotype came up many times. The chain links TRBV5-1 to TRBJ2-5; the match to TRBD2 covers 8 bases. Germline V gene data show CDR1 as SGHRS and CDR2 as YFSETQ. Trimming cost V 0 bases and J 1 base; bases outside gene matches: 2. This CDR3 is 15 amino acids long. The CDR3 is CASSLGREGQETQYF. The CDR3 DNA follows: TGCGCCAGCAGCTTGGGACGGGAGGGCCAAGAGACCCAGTACTTC.

In its sample, this clonotype was seen many times. The chain links TRBV2 to TRBJ1-1; 9 positions match TRBD1. CDR3 length: 16 amino acids. The junction had 9 bases not matched to a gene; V was cut back by 2 bases and J by 5 bases. CDR1 is SNHLY and CDR2 is FYNNEI in the germline V gene. The CDR3 region is CASSESTGGERTEAFF. The CDR3 nucleotides read TGTGCCAGCAGTGAATCCACAGGGGGCGAGAGGACTGAAGCTTTCTTT.